This T cell receptor beta chain was sequenced in a study of T cell changes during pregnancy in multiple sclerosis. Trimming took off 8 bases at V and 0 bases at J, with 11 bases between the two ends. CDR3 length: 14 residues. Germline V gene data show CDR1 as PRHDT and CDR2 as FYEKMQ (reference sequence). Method: immunoSEQ multiplex PCR; TCRdb's copy keeps in-frame clones and lacks some. The sample lists 100,000 or so clones, almost 95% occurring once. This specimen consisted of peripheral blood, obtained before pregnancy. This receptor was taken from a female donor with multiple sclerosis, enrolled in a pregnancy study. J is TRBJ1-3 and V is TRBV13, with D hard to call. The CDR3 DNA is TGTGCCAGCTATTGGCAGATCTCTGGAAACACCATATATTTT. Protein: CASYWQISGNTIYF.